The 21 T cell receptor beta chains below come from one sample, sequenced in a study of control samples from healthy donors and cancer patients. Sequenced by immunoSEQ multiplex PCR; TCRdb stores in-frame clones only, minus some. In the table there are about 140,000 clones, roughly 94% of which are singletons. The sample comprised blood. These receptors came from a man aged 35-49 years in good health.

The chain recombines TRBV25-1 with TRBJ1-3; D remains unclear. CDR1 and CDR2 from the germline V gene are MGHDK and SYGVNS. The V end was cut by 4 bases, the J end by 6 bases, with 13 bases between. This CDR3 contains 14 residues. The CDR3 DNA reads TGTGCCAGCAGTGGTGCCGCCCGGCCAAACACCATATATTTT. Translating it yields CASSGAARPNTIYF.

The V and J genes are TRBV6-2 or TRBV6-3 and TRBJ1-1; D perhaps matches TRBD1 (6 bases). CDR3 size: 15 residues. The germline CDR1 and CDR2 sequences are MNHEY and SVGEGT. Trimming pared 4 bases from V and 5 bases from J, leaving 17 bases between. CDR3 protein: CASSLRGYTGTEAFF. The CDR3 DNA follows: TGTGCCAGCAGTTTGAGGGGGTACACTGGGACTGAAGCTTTCTTT.

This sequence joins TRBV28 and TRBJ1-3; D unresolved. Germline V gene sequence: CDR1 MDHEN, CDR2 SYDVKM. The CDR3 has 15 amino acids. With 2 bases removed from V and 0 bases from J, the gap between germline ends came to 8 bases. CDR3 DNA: TGTGCCAGCAGTTTAGAGTCTTACTCTGGAAACACCATATATTTT. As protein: CASSLESYSGNTIYF.

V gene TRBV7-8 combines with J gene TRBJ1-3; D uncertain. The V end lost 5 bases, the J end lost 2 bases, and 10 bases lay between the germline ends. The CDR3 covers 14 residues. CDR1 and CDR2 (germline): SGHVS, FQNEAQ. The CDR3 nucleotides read TGTGCCAGCAGCCAAGAGGTTCCTGGAAACACCATATATTTT. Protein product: CASSQEVPGNTIYF. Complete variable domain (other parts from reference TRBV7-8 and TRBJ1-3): GAGVSQSPRYKVAKRGQDVALRCDPISGHVSLFWYQQALGQGPEFLTYFQNEAQLDKSGLPSDRFFAERPEGSVSTLKIQRTQQEDSAVYLCASSQEVPGNTIYFGEGSWLTVV.

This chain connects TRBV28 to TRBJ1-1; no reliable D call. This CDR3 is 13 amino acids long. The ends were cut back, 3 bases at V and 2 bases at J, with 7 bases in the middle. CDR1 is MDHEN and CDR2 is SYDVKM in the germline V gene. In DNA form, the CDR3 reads TGTGCCAGCAGTTTGAACAGCAACACTGAAGCTTTCTTT. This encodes CASSLNSNTEAFF.

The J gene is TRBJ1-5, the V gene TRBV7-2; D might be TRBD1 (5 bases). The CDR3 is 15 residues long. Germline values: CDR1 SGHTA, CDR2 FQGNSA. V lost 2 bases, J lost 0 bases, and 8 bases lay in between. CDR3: CASSLQGNSNQPQHF. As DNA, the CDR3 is TGTGCCAGCAGCTTACAGGGAAATAGCAATCAGCCCCAGCATTTT.

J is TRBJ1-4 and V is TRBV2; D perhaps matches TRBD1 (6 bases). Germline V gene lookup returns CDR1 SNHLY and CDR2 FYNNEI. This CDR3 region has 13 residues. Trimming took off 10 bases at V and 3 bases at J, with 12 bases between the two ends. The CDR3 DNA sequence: TGTGCCACCAAGGACAGAGCTAATGAAAAACTGTTTTTT. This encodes CATKDRANEKLFF.

CDR3: CASSLDWSGSDTQYF. The CDR3 coding sequence is TGTGCCAGCAGCTTAGATTGGTCAGGGTCAGATACGCAGTATTTT. This sequence joins TRBV11-2 and TRBJ2-3, with D perhaps TRBD1 (5 bases). Trimming cost V 0 bases and J 4 bases, with 11 bases left between them. Germline V gene lookup returns CDR1 SGHAT and CDR2 FQNNGV. The CDR3 consists of 15 residues.

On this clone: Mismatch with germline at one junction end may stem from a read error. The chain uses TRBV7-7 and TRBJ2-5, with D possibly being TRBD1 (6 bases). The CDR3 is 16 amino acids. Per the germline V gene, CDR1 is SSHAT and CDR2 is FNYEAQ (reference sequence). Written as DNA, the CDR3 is TGTGCTAGCAGCTTAGCGCCGGGACGACAGGAAGAGACCCAGTACTTC. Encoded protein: CASSLAPGRQEETQYF. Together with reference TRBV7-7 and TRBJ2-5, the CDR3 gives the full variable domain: GAGVSQSPRYKVTKRGQDVTLRCDPISSHATLYWYQQALGQGPEFLTYFNYEAQPDKSGLPSDRFSAERPEGSISTLTIQRTEQRDSAMYRCASSLAPGRQEETQYFGPGTRLLVL.

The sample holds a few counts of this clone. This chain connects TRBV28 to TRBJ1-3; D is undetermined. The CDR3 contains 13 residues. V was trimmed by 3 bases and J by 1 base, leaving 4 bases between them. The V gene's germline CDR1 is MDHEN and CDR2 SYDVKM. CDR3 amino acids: CASSFRSGNTIYF. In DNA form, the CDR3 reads TGTGCCAGCAGTTTTCGATCTGGAAACACCATATATTTT.

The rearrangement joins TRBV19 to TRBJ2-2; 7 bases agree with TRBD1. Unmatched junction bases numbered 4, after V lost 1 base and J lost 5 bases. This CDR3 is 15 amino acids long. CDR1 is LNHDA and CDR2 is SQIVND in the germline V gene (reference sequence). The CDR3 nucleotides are TGTGCCAGTAGTATAGGGTCAGGGGGAACCGGGGAGCTGTTTTTT. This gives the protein CASSIGSGGTGELFF. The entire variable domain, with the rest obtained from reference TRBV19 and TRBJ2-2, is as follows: DGGITQSPKYLFRKEGQNVTLSCEQNLNHDAMYWYRQDPGQGLRLIYYSQIVNDFQKGDIAEGYSVSREKKESFPLTVTSAQKNPTAFYLCASSIGSGGTGELFFGEGSRLTVL.

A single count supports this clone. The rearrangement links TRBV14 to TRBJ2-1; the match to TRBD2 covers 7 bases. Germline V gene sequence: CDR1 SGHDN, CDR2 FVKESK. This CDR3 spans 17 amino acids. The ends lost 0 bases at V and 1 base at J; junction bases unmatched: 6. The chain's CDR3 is CASSQDLPAGSYNEQFF. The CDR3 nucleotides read TGTGCCAGCAGCCAAGATCTTCCAGCGGGGTCCTACAATGAGCAGTTCTTC.

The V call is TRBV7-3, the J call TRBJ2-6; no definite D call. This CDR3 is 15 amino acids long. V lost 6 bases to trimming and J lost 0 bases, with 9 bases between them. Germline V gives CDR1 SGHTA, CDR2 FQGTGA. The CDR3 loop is CASSLGSSGANVLTF. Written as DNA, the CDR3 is TGTGCCAGCAGTCTGGGTTCCTCTGGGGCCAACGTCCTGACTTTC.

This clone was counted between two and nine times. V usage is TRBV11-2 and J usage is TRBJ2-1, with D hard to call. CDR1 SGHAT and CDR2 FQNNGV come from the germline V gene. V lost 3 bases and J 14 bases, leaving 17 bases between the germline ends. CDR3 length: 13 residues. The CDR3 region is CASSFHGGTSEFF. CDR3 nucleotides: TGTGCCAGCAGCTTCCATGGCGGAACTTCGGAGTTCTTC.

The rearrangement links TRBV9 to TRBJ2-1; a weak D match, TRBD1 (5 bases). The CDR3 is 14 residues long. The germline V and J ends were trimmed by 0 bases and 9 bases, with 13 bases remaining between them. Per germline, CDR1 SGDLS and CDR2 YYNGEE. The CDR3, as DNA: TGTGCCAGCAGCGTAGGGGGTGGGCAGGGTGAGCAGTTCTTC. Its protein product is CASSVGGGQGEQFF.

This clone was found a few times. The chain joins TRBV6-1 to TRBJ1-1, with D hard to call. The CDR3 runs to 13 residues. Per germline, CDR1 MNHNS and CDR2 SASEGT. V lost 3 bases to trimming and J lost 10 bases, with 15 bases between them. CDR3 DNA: TGTGCCAGCAGTGATCAAGGTTGGAACGGAGCTTTCTTT. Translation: CASSDQGWNGAFF.

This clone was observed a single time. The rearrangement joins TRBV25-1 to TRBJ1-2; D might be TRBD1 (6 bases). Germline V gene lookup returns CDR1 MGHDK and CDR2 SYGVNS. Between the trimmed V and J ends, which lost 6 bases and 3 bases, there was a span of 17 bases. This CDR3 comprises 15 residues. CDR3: CASSFGGARDYGYTF. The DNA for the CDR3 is TGTGCCAGCAGCTTCGGGGGGGCGCGGGACTATGGCTACACCTTC.

DNA for the CDR3: TGTGCCAGCAGTTACGTACCGGGACTAGCGGGAGGAGAGCAGTACTTC. Protein product: CASSYVPGLAGGEQYF. The genes are TRBV6-5 and TRBJ2-7; 15 nucleotides match TRBD2. The germline gives CDR1 MNHEY, CDR2 SVGAGI. After removal of 2 bases from V and 7 bases from J, the junction contained 6 bases not matched to a gene. There are 16 residues in the CDR3.

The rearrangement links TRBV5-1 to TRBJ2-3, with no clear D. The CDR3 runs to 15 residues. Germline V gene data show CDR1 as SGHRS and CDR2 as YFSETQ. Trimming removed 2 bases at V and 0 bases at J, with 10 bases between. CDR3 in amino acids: CASSLRPTSTDTQYF. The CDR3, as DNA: TGCGCCAGCAGCTTACGTCCCACTAGCACAGATACGCAGTATTTT.

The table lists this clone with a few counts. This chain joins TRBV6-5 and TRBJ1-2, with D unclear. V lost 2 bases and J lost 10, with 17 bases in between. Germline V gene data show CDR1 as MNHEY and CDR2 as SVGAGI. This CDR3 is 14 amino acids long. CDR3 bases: TGTGCCAGCAGTTACGATCGACGGGTCAGCGTCTACACCTTC. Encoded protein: CASSYDRRVSVYTF.

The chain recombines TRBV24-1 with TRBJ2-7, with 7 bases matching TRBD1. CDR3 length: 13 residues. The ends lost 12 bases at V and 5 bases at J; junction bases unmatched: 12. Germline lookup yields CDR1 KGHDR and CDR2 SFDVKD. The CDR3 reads CAAQDRPSDEQYF. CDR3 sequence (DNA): TGTGCCGCCCAGGACAGGCCTTCGGACGAGCAGTACTTC.